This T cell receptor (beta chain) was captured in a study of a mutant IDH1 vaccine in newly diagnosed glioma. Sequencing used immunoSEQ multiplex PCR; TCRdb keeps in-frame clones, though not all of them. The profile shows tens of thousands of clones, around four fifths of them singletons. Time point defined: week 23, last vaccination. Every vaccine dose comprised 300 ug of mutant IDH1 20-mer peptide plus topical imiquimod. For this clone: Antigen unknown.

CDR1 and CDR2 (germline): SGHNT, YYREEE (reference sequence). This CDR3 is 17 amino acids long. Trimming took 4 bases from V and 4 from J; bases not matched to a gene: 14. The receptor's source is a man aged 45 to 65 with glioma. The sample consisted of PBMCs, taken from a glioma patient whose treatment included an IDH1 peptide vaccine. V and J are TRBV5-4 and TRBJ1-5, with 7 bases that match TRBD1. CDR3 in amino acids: CASSLRQGPNENQPQHF. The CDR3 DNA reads TGTGCCAGCAGCCTCCGACAGGGCCCCAACGAAAATCAGCCCCAGCATTTT.